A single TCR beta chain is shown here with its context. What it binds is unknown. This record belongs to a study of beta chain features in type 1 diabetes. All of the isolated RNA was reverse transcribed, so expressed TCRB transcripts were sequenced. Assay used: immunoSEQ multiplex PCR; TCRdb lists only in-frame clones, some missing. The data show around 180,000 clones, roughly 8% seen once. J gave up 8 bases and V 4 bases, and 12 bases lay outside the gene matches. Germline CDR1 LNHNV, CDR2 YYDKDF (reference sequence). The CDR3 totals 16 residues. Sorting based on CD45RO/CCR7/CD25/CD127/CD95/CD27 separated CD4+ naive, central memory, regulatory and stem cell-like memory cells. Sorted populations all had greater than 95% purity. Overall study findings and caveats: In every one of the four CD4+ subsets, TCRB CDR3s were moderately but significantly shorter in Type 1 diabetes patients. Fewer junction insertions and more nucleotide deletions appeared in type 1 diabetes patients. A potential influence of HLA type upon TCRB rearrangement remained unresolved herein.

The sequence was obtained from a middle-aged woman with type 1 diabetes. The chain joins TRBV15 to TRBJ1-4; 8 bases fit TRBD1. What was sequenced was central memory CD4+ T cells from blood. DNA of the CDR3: TGTGCCACCAGCAAACTAATGACAGGGGCACGAGAAAAACTGTTTTTT. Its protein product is CATSKLMTGAREKLFF.